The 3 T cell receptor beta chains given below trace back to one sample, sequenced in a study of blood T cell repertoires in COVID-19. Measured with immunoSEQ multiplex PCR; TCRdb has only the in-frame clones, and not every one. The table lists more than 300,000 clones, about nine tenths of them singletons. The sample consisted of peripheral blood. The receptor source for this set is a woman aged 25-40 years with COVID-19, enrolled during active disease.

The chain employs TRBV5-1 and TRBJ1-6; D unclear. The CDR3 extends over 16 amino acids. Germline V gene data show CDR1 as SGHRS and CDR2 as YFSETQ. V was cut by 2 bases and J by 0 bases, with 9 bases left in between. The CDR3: CASSLRESSYNSPLHF. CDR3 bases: TGCGCCAGCAGCTTAAGGGAGAGCTCCTATAATTCACCCCTCCACTTT.

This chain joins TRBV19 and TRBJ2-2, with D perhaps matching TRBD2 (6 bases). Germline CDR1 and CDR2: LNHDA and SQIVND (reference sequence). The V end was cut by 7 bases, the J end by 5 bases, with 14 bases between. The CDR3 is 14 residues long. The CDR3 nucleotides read TGTGCCAGTAACGTGGGGGGAGGAACCGGGGAGCTGTTTTTT. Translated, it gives CASNVGGGTGELFF.

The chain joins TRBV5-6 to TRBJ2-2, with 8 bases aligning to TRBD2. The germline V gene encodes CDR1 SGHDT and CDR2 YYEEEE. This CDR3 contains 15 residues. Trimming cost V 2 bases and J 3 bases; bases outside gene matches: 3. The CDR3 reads CASSLAGAHTGELFF. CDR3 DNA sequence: TGTGCCAGCAGCTTAGCGGGGGCCCACACCGGGGAGCTGTTTTTT.